The next 31 T cell receptor beta chains were all read from a single sample in a study of blood T cell repertoires in COVID-19. Sequencing was performed with immunoSEQ multiplex PCR; in TCRdb, only in-frame clones are kept and a portion is missing. The table records 250,000 to 400,000 clones, approximately 90% of them present only once. What was sequenced was peripheral blood. The receptors stem from a woman in her twenties or thirties with COVID-19, enrolled during active disease.

The rearrangement links TRBV11-2 to TRBJ2-2; 9 nucleotides agree with TRBD1. The CDR3 is made up of 15 amino acids. With V trimmed by 3 bases and J by 5 bases, 4 bases remained unmatched. Looked up from germline, CDR1 is SGHAT and CDR2 is FQNNGV. CDR3 sequence: CASSLRDRETGELFF. As DNA, the CDR3 is TGTGCCAGCAGCTTGAGGGACAGGGAAACCGGGGAGCTGTTTTTT.

This clone was seen a handful of times. This chain uses TRBV6-6 with TRBJ1-1; 8 nucleotides match TRBD1. V lost 6 bases and J lost 1; bases outside the gene matches: 19. The CDR3 is made up of 19 amino acids. Germline V gives CDR1 MNHNY, CDR2 SVGAGI (reference sequence). CDR3 region: CASSFEDRVRLRPNTEAFF. The CDR3 nucleotides read TGTGCCAGCAGCTTCGAGGACAGGGTTCGGTTGAGGCCGAACACTGAAGCTTTCTTT.

This clone has just one count. V and J are TRBV5-5 and TRBJ2-1; weak D call: TRBD2 (6 bases). There are 16 residues in the CDR3. Germline V CDR1 and CDR2: SGHKS, YYEKEE (reference sequence). V was cut by 3 bases and J by 7 bases, with 20 bases left in between. In nucleotides, the CDR3 is TGTGCCAGCAGCTCCGCAGGCGCGGGGAATCGGAATGAGCAGTTCTTC. Translation gives CASSSAGAGNRNEQFF.

The gene calls are TRBV4-2 and TRBJ1-1; D is ambiguous. Germline assignment: CDR1 LGHNA and CDR2 YNFKEQ. There are 16 residues in the CDR3. V lost 1 base and J lost 2, with 14 bases in between. The CDR3 spells CASSQVGGPKNTEAFF. The CDR3 DNA reads TGTGCCAGCAGCCAAGTGGGTGGGCCAAAAAACACTGAAGCTTTCTTT.

The V and J genes are TRBV27 and TRBJ2-3; D is possibly TRBD2 (6 bases). V dropped 3 bases and J dropped 3 bases, with 13 bases sitting between them. The CDR3 is made up of 15 amino acids. Germline V gives CDR1 MNHEY, CDR2 SMNVEV (reference sequence). The CDR3 nucleotides read TGTGCCAGCAGTTTGGGCGGGGTATTAACAGATACGCAGTATTTT. It specifies CASSLGGVLTDTQYF.

The chain combines TRBV27 with TRBJ2-5, with D unresolved. Germline V CDR1 and CDR2: MNHEY, SMNVEV (reference sequence). The V end lost 5 bases, the J end lost 4 bases, and 11 bases lay between the germline ends. The CDR3 totals 13 residues. The CDR3 sequence: CASSARLAETQYF. CDR3 DNA: TGTGCCAGCAGTGCCCGACTCGCAGAGACCCAGTACTTC.

V is TRBV3-1 (or the pseudogene TRBV3-2) and J is TRBJ1-3, with D unclear. The CDR3 loop spans 15 amino acids. Germline values: CDR1 LGHDT, CDR2 YNNKEL (reference sequence). V lost 8 bases and J 4 bases, leaving 18 bases between the germline ends. CDR3: CASRGGAKNGNTIYF. As DNA, the CDR3 is TGTGCCAGCCGCGGAGGCGCTAAAAACGGAAACACCATATATTTT.

This chain links TRBV1 with TRBJ1-1; the listed D gene, TRBD1, was not tested against the DNA. TRBV1 is tagged as a pseudogene. This CDR3 spans 21 amino acids. For the CDR3, the DNA is TGCACCAGCAGCCTCCCCGGGCTCCGACAGGTCTCTAACCTCATGAACACTGAAGCTTTCTTT. It specifies CTSSLPGLRQVSNLMNTEAFF.

The V gene is TRBV7-9, the J gene TRBJ1-4; D unclear. This CDR3 region has 15 residues. V lost 3 bases and J lost 0, with 8 bases in between. CDR1 and CDR2 from the germline V gene are SEHNR and FQNEAQ (reference sequence). Here the CDR3 reads CASSFKGATNEKLFF. The DNA for the CDR3 is TGTGCCAGCAGCTTCAAGGGAGCAACTAATGAAAAACTGTTTTTT.

Comments on this clone: At the DNA level, this CDR3 is encoded by other sequences in the same sample as well. CDR3 in amino acids: CSASSGGRGQPQHF. DNA of the CDR3: TGCAGTGCTAGTTCAGGGGGAAGGGGTCAGCCCCAGCATTTT. V and J are TRBV20-1 and TRBJ1-5, with 7 bases lining up with TRBD1. The V segment lost 3 bases and the J segment 6 bases; nucleotides outside the gene matches: 8. The germline CDR1 and CDR2 sequences are DFQATT and SNEGSKA (reference sequence). The CDR3 extends over 14 amino acids.

This chain connects TRBV19 to TRBJ1-2; D call uncertain. Germline CDR1 LNHDA, CDR2 SQIVND (reference sequence). The CDR3 runs to 13 residues. V lost 3 bases and J lost 1, with 6 bases in between. The CDR3 region is CASSMTSNYGYTF. The DNA of the CDR3 is TGTGCCAGTAGTATGACAAGTAACTATGGCTACACCTTC.

The chain carries TRBV6-2 or TRBV6-3 and TRBJ1-6, with 11 bases aligning to TRBD1. The ends lost 4 bases at V and 8 bases at J; junction bases unmatched: 4. Germline CDR1 is MNHEY and CDR2 is SVGEGT. This CDR3 contains 15 residues. The CDR3 DNA sequence: TGTGCCAGCAGTTCCGGGACAGGGGGACATTCACCCCTCCACTTT. Its protein is CASSSGTGGHSPLHF.

The J gene is TRBJ2-1, the V gene TRBV29-1; 8 positions agree with TRBD2. Looked up from germline, CDR1 is SQVTM and CDR2 is ANQGSEA. The V gene end was trimmed by 3 bases and the J gene end by 9 bases; junction bases not matched to a gene: 10. The CDR3 contains 14 residues. CDR3 in DNA: TGCAGCGTTGACCGGAGCGGGGGAGGAGGTGAGCAGTTCTTC. This codes for CSVDRSGGGGEQFF.

This sequence joins TRBV30 and TRBJ1-6; 8 bases are shared with TRBD1. This CDR3 spans 13 amino acids. The trim removed 4 bases at V and 10 bases at J, leaving 6 bases unmatched. The germline V gene encodes CDR1 GTSNPN and CDR2 SVGIG (reference sequence). The CDR3 here is CAWTQGARSPLHF. The CDR3 DNA reads TGTGCCTGGACCCAGGGGGCGCGATCACCCCTCCACTTT.

V usage is TRBV5-6 and J usage is TRBJ1-2; TRBD1 is a possible D gene (5 bases). The CDR3 extends over 15 amino acids. CDR1 is SGHDT and CDR2 is YYEEEE in the germline V gene. Trimming cost V 4 bases and J 1 base, with 14 bases left between them. In nucleotides, the CDR3 is TGTGCCAGCAGCACTCTGACAGATCGTAACTATGGCTACACCTTC. Translated: CASSTLTDRNYGYTF.

The chain uses TRBV2 and TRBJ1-2; 7 nucleotides agree with TRBD1. Trimming took 2 bases from V and 6 from J; bases not matched to a gene: 15. The CDR3 is 17 amino acids. Germline lookup yields CDR1 SNHLY and CDR2 FYNNEI. The CDR3 DNA reads as TGTGCCAGCAGTGAAAGAGGGGGCAGATCAGTACTGGATGGCTACACCTTC. Residues: CASSERGGRSVLDGYTF.

This clone was found a few times. This sequence joins TRBV2 and TRBJ1-2; D is undetermined. The V end lost 10 bases, the J end lost 4 bases, and 16 bases lay between the germline ends. This CDR3 comprises 13 residues. Germline V lookup: CDR1 SNHLY, CDR2 FYNNEI. The CDR3 nucleotides are TGTGCCACCCGGGGAAGATCCCTCTATGGCTACACCTTC. Translating it yields CATRGRSLYGYTF. Looking up the rest from reference TRBV2 and TRBJ1-2 gives the full variable domain: EPEVTQTPSHQVTQMGQEVILRCVPISNHLYFYWYRQILGQKVEFLVSFYNNEISEKSEIFDDQFSVERPDGSNFTLKIRSTKLEDSAMYFCATRGRSLYGYTFGSGTRLTVV.

The V gene is TRBV19, the J gene TRBJ2-2; D not certain. The germline V and J ends were trimmed by 7 bases and 1 base, with 10 bases remaining between them. This CDR3 is 14 amino acids long. The germline V gene encodes CDR1 LNHDA and CDR2 SQIVND (reference sequence). CDR3 residues: CASIYGQNTGELFF. CDR3 nucleotide sequence: TGTGCCAGTATCTATGGGCAGAACACCGGGGAGCTGTTTTTT.

Only one count was recorded for this clone. The chain is built from TRBV9 and TRBJ2-5; 9 bases line up with TRBD2. The CDR3 extends over 14 amino acids. The germline gives CDR1 SGDLS, CDR2 YYNGEE. Trimming at V came to 3 bases and at J to 5 bases, leaving 5 bases not matched to a gene. The CDR3: CASSASGGRETQYF. As DNA, the CDR3 is TGTGCCAGCAGCGCGAGCGGGGGGCGGGAGACCCAGTACTTC.

The V and J genes are TRBV10-2 and TRBJ1-6; a weak D match, TRBD1 (5 bases). Germline loops: CDR1 WSHSY, CDR2 SAAADI. Trimming stripped 7 bases from V and 9 bases from J, with 10 bases between. The CDR3 has 12 amino acids. The CDR3 DNA follows: TGCGCCAGCACCCCCGGGGGTTCACCCCTCCACTTT. Amino acids: CASTPGGSPLHF.

V and J are TRBV15 and TRBJ1-5; 7 positions agree with TRBD1. The CDR3 runs 17 residues. Germline-derived CDR1 and CDR2 are LNHNV and YYDKDF (reference sequence). V lost 4 bases, J lost 6 bases, and 15 bases stayed unmatched. CDR3 sequence reads: CATSIVGQALGGQPQHF. For the CDR3, the DNA is TGTGCCACCAGCATTGTCGGACAGGCCCTGGGGGGTCAGCCCCAGCATTTT.

Only a few counts were recorded for this clone. DNA for the CDR3: TGTGCCAGCAGCCTGGAGGGCACGAATGAAAAACTGTTTTTT. Amino acid sequence: CASSLEGTNEKLFF. V is TRBV2 and J is TRBJ1-4; D call uncertain. This CDR3 is 14 amino acids long. Germline loops: CDR1 SNHLY, CDR2 FYNNEI. V gave up 6 bases and J gave up 5 bases, with 13 bases separating them.

The chain has TRBV9 and TRBJ1-6, with a tentative D call TRBD1 (5 bases). CDR1 and CDR2 (germline): SGDLS, YYNGEE. The CDR3 is made up of 16 amino acids. Between the trimmed V and J ends, which lost 4 bases and 6 bases, there was a span of 17 bases. The CDR3 DNA is TGTGCCAGCAGCCTCGGGGGGTCTCGGGGTAATTCACCCCTCCACTTT. It translates to CASSLGGSRGNSPLHF.

CDR3 amino acids: CASTSGADTGELFF. Here the CDR3 DNA reads TGTGCCAGTACTAGCGGGGCCGACACCGGGGAGCTGTTTTTT. This chain connects TRBV19 to TRBJ2-2; 9 positions agree with TRBD2. The CDR3 spans 14 residues. The trim removed 7 bases at V and 3 bases at J, leaving 3 bases unmatched. The germline CDR1 and CDR2 sequences are LNHDA and SQIVND (reference sequence).

This rearrangement joins TRBV7-9 to TRBJ2-2; tentative D call: TRBD2 (6 bases). V was cut by 6 bases and J by 4 bases, with 18 bases left in between. From germline, CDR1 is SEHNR and CDR2 FQNEAQ (reference sequence). The CDR3 sequence is 16 residues long. The CDR3 bases are TGTGCCAGCAGGGTCGGGACTCCGCAGTTCACCGGGGAGCTGTTTTTT. Its protein is CASRVGTPQFTGELFF.

This clone has only a few counts. The chain links TRBV12-3 or TRBV12-4 to TRBJ1-6, with D unclear. The germline V and J ends were trimmed by 1 base and 6 bases, with 4 bases remaining between them. CDR3 length: 13 residues. This CDR3 reads CASSLGGNSPLHF. DNA for the CDR3: TGTGCCAGCAGTTTAGGAGGTAATTCACCCCTCCACTTT.

The chain couples TRBV4-2 to TRBJ1-2; TRBD1 matches at 9 bases. From germline, CDR1 is LGHNA and CDR2 YNFKEQ. The J segment lost 3 bases and the V segment lost 4 bases, leaving 3 bases of the junction unmatched. The length of the CDR3 is 14 residues. CDR3 DNA: TGTGCCAGCAGCCTCCGGACAGGGGACTATGGCTACACCTTC. The encoded protein is CASSLRTGDYGYTF.

The chain joins TRBV11-3 to TRBJ2-3; 8 nucleotides line up with TRBD2. CDR3 size: 14 residues. Germline V gene data show CDR1 as SGHNT and CDR2 as YENEEA. Unmatched junction bases numbered 4, after V lost 8 bases and J lost 0 bases. CDR3 protein: CASSRGGSTDTQYF. In DNA, the CDR3 is TGTGCCAGCTCACGGGGGGGCAGCACAGATACGCAGTATTTT.

The chain joins TRBV27 to TRBJ1-1; D is possibly TRBD1 (6 bases). V was pared by 5 bases and J by 8 bases, with 24 bases between. Germline V gene sequence: CDR1 MNHEY, CDR2 SMNVEV (reference sequence). The CDR3 is 16 residues long. The CDR3 DNA is TGTGCCAGCAGTGCCGTGTCAGGGGTCGTTAACCAAGAAGCTTTCTTT. Translated: CASSAVSGVVNQEAFF.

V gene TRBV5-6 combines with J gene TRBJ1-2; D remains ambiguous. CDR1 SGHDT and CDR2 YYEEEE come from the germline V gene. Trimming cost V 1 base and J 3 bases, with 10 bases left between them. The CDR3 totals 14 residues. The CDR3 protein is CASSLFNSHYGYTF. CDR3 bases: TGTGCCAGCAGCTTGTTCAACAGCCACTATGGCTACACCTTC.

The V call is TRBV19, the J call TRBJ1-2; D gene unclear. The V end lost 8 bases, the J end lost 2 bases, and 18 bases lay between the germline ends. The germline gives CDR1 LNHDA, CDR2 SQIVND (reference sequence). The CDR3 has 15 residues. CDR3 DNA: TGTGCCAGTGCGAACTTCCAGCGCCTAAACTATGGCTACACCTTC. This encodes CASANFQRLNYGYTF.